The entry below gives a single T cell receptor (beta chain) sequence along with its context. The clone's antigen remains unknown. No base quality values were provided; no much bigger clone lies one nucleotide off. Inclusive of the bounding cysteine and phenylalanine, the CDR3 is 13 residues long. Solely the CDR3 DNA is kept, with 39 bases framed from the first base. From a lookup of the germline V gene, CDR1 and CDR2 are SQVTM and ANQGSEA. Cut back by 4 bases and 8 bases, the V and J ends lie 14 bases apart. The meaning of the sample's time point label: around 29 days on oral tofacitinib. Interpreted using the paper, the treatment or condition label stands for: oral pan-JAK inhibitor, 5-10 mg twice daily. Lesional scalp punch biopsies and peripheral blood were collected from alopecia areata patients. PBMCs were isolated by density centrifugation and stained for CD3, CD4 and CD8, after which CD4+ and CD8+ T cells were sorted on a FACSAria.

The method behind the library was the immunoSEQ multiplex PCR assay. For TCR sequencing, RNA was extracted from every sample and reverse transcribed into cDNA to serve as template. First-strand cDNA was synthesized using SuperScript III with a 2:1 mix of oligo-dT and random hexamers. A synthetic immune receptor repertoire was used to assess amplification bias, and residual bias was removed computationally. The original methods were these. Raw reads were preprocessed to remove errors, and CDR3 was defined according to IMGT conventions as the region from the conserved cysteine to phenylalanine. Clonality was calculated as 1 minus Shannon entropy normalized by log2 of the number of productive unique TCRs. Scalp TCRbeta sequences were cross-referenced with sorted blood CD4 and CD8 repertoires so that the CD4 or CD8 identity of scalp clones could be inferred. TCRdb limited this immuneACCESS table to in-frame rearrangements with V and J called. A share of clones is missing; checked studies link under half to unresolved V genes, and the rest is unexplained. That table gives V, J and clone size, and the DNA gave D and trimming. The sample profile shows about 210,000 clones; more than 45% of them were found once. 1.6% of the sample is in the top ten clones.

The data originate from a study of CD8+ T cells in alopecia areata listed by TCRdb under 2018. At the level of the whole study: The treated patients, all with moderate-to-severe alopecia areata, were enrolled in an open-label pilot trial of oral tofacitinib given at 5 to 10 mg twice daily. Patients stayed on tofacitinib for 6 to 18 months and then had 6 months of follow-up off drug so that delayed response and recurrence could be assessed. In treated patients, disease severity was measured using the SALT score, which gives the percentage of scalp surface area affected. The study used high-throughput TCRbeta sequencing to examine T cell clonal expansion in alopecia areata, in both the C3H/HeJ mouse model and human patients. Human TCRbeta sequencing covered scalp tissue and sorted CD4+ and CD8+ peripheral blood T cells from patchy and totalis/universalis alopecia areata patients and healthy controls. Biopsies were taken from tofacitinib-treated patients at baseline and at 4 and 24 weeks of treatment, and a later scalp biopsy was taken in several of the tofacitinib-treated patients. Scalp clonality was compared across normal scalp (n=4), patchy alopecia areata scalp (n=8), and alopecia totalis/universalis scalp (n=8). RNA was extracted with the PAXgene miRNA kit for fixed scalp, the miRNeasy kit for PBMCs, and the RNeasy kit for mouse skin. TCRbeta CDR3 regions were amplified by immunoSEQ multiplex PCR with 35 Vbeta forward and 13 Jbeta reverse primers.

The full study reports these points: TCR sequences shared between patients were less clear than in mice, possibly partly because of HLA diversity in the patient population. Unlike mouse skin, where gammadelta T cells dominate, normal human skin contains resident alphabeta T cells that get sequenced too, which complicates analysis of the scalp TCR repertoire. Compared with normal scalp, lesional scalp had higher clonality and more expanded CD8+ clones, particularly in alopecia totalis/universalis, a pattern that suggests antigenic drive. Because the treated cohort was small and included a single nonresponder, larger studies are needed to assess links between baseline CD8+ expansion and response. During tofacitinib treatment, many expanded lesional clones remained in scalp and blood, and this persistence may partly explain relapse after treatment is stopped. With tofacitinib, both scalp clonality and the number of expanded CD8+ clones among the top 100 scalp clones went down significantly.

This chain joins TRBV29-1 to TRBJ1-4, with no confident D gene call. The receptor's source is a human donor with alopecia areata. The source was CD4+ T cells sorted from blood, collected at week 4, from a patient treated with tofacitinib. CDR3 reads: CSVGAGGVEKLFF. The sequence in DNA is TGCAGCGTTGGTGCAGGCGGGGTGGAAAAACTGTTTTTT.